This paragraph covers one T cell receptor beta chain sequence. The data stem from a study of T cell changes during pregnancy in multiple sclerosis. Germline V gives CDR1 LGHNA, CDR2 YSLEER. Deletions cut 1 base from V and 0 bases from J, with 10 bases between. There are 17 residues in the CDR3. Produced via immunoSEQ multiplex PCR; TCRdb's table is partial and in-frame only. The sample holds almost 95,000 clones, 80% to 95% seen once. The material sequenced was peripheral blood, taken in the first trimester of pregnancy. The TCR comes from a female donor with multiple sclerosis, enrolled in a pregnancy study. The chain is built from TRBV4-3 and TRBJ2-6, with a tentative D call TRBD2 (5 bases). Here the CDR3 reads CASSQASRVSGANVLTF. CDR3 DNA sequence: TGCGCCAGCAGCCAAGCCTCGAGGGTCTCTGGGGCCAACGTCCTGACTTTC.